This T cell receptor beta chain stems from a study of radiotherapy plus CTLA-4 blockade in lung cancer. Looking at the study overall: Objective responses were documented in around 19% of patients, with disease control in roughly 30%. Study-level points and caveats: Early shifts in blood T cell clones, with interferon-beta, reportedly predicted response best. Blood saw expansion of tumor-derived TCR clones after radiotherapy plus ipilimumab.

Clones were sequenced by immunoSEQ multiplex PCR, and TCRdb holds only the in-frame ones, with some missing. The sample contains nearly 95,000 clones, roughly 80% of which appear only once. About this clone: Its antigen is unidentified.

Focal radiation was given together with CTLA-4 blockade (ipilimumab) to patients with chemo-refractory metastatic non-small-cell lung cancer. The CDR3 has 14 amino acids. Germline assignment: CDR1 LGHNA and CDR2 YNFKEQ. Unmatched junction bases numbered 8, after V lost 4 bases and J lost 7 bases. The sequences come from peripheral blood, collected from a patient treated with radiotherapy plus ipilimumab. This chain joins TRBV4-2 and TRBJ2-3, with 7 nucleotides matching TRBD1. This sequence was found in a human donor with non-small cell lung cancer that progressed on radiotherapy plus ipilimumab. DNA for the CDR3: TGTGCCAGCAGCCGCGAGACAGGGCCGTATACGCAGTATTTT. Protein product: CASSRETGPYTQYF.